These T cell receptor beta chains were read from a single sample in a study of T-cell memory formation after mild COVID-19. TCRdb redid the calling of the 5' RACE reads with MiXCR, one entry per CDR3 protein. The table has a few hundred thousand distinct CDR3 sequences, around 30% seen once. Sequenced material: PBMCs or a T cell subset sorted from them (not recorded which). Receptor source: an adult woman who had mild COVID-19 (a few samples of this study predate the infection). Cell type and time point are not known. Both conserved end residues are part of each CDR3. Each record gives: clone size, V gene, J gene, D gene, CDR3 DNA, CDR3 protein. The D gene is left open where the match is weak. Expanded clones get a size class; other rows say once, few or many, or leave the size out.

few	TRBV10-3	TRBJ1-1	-	TGTGCCATCGGACAAACAGGGATCCCTGAAGCTTTCTTT	CAIGQTGIPEAFF
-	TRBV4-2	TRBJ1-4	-	TGTGCCAGCAGCCAAGATCAAAGAGGGGAAAAACTGTTTTTT	CASSQDQRGEKLFF
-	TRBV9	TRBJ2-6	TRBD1	TGTGCCAGCAGCTTCCGGGACAGGTACTCTGGGGCCAACGTCCTGACTTTC	CASSFRDRYSGANVLTF
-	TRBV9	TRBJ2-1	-	TGTGCCAGCAGCGCTGGGGGGGGGCCGAATAATGAGCAGTTCTTC	CASSAGGGPNNEQFF
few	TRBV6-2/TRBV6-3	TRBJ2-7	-	TGTGCCAGCAGTTACCCCCTGGACCGTCCTCCCTACGAGCAGTACTTC	CASSYPLDRPPYEQYF
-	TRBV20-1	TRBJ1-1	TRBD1	TGCAGTGCTAGAGCCGGGACAGCCGTCGTGGGTGCTTTCTTT	CSARAGTAVVGAFF
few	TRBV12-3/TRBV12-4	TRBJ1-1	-	TGTGCCAGCAGCACAGGGCCCCAAACTGAAGCTTTCTTT	CASSTGPQTEAFF
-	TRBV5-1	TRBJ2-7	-	TGCGCCAGCAGCCAAGAACCGACAGTAAGCGAGCAGTACTTC	CASSQEPTVSEQYF
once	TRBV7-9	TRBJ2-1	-	TGTGCCAGCAGCTTAGCGGGCGGTGGTGAGCAGTTCTTC	CASSLAGGGEQFF
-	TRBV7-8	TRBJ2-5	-	TGTGCCAGCAGCTTAGATAGACTAGACAAAGAGACCCAGTACTTC	CASSLDRLDKETQYF
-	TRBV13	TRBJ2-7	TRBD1	TGTGCCAGCAGCTTAACCCCGACAGGGAGCTCCTACGAGCAGTACTTC	CASSLTPTGSSYEQYF
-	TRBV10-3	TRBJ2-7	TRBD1	TGTGCCACCACCGGGACAGGGGGCGAGCAGTACTTC	CATTGTGGEQYF
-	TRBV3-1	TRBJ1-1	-	TGTGCCAGCATCTACGTACTAGACACTGAAGCTTTCTTT	CASIYVLDTEAFF
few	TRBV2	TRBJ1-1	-	TGTGCCAGCAGTCCTTTGGGACGGATGAACACTGAAGCTTTCTTT	CASSPLGRMNTEAFF
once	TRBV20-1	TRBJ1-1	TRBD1	TGCAGTGCTAGATCCGTAACTCCAGGGACAGGGCTCTCCACTGAAGCTTTCTTT	CSARSVTPGTGLSTEAFF
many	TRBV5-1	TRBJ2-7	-	TGCGCCAGCAGCTTGGATATTAGCGGTTCCTACGAGCAGTACTTC	CASSLDISGSYEQYF
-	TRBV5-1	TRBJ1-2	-	TGCGCCAGCAGCGCCGAGTACTATGGCTACACCTTC	CASSAEYYGYTF
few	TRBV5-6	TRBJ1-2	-	TGTGCCAGCAAGTCCAGCGTCTATGGCTACACCTTC	CASKSSVYGYTF
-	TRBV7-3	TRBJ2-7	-	TGTGCCAGCAGCTTAACGGGTCCTTCCCGCTACGAGCAGTACTTC	CASSLTGPSRYEQYF
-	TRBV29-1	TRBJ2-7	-	TGCAGCGCCCTGACAGGCGGCCTCTACGAGCAGTACTTC	CSALTGGLYEQYF
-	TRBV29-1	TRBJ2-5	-	TGCAGCGTTGATTTGATCTCCTCCGGGACCCAGTACTTC	CSVDLISSGTQYF
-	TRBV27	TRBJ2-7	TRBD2	TGTGCCAGCAGTTATCGGGAGGGCCTAGGAACCTACGAGCAGTACTTC	CASSYREGLGTYEQYF
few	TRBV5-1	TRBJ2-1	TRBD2	TGCGCCAGCAGCTCCGGACTAGCGGGGACGGCGCAGTTCTTC	CASSSGLAGTAQFF
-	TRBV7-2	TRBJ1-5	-	TGTGCCAGCAGCTCCCAACAATCCCAGCCCCAGCATTTT	CASSSQQSQPQHF
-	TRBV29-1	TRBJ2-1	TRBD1	TGCAGCGTCGTAAGAGCAGGGGGCTTCTTCAATGAGCAGTTCTTC	CSVVRAGGFFNEQFF
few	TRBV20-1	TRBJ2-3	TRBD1	TGCAGTGCTAGGGTGGGACAGGGCGACACAGATACGCAGTATTTT	CSARVGQGDTDTQYF
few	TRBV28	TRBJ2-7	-	TGTGCCAGCAGTCCTCCAGGGGTGGTCGAGCAGTACTTC	CASSPPGVVEQYF
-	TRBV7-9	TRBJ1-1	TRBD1	TGTGCCAGCAGCACCCCCGGGACAGGGGATGGTCGAGCTGAAGCTTTCTTT	CASSTPGTGDGRAEAFF
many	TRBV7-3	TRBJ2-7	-	TGTGCCAGCAGCCGAGGGACTGGACCCTACGAGCAGTACTTC	CASSRGTGPYEQYF
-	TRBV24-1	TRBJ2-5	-	TGTGCCACCAGTGATCCAAGGGACACCAGAGAGACCCAGTACTTC	CATSDPRDTRETQYF
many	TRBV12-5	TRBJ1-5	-	TGTGCTCCAGCGGGGTGGACCCAGCATTTT	CAPAGWTQHF
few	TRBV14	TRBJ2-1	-	TGTGCCAGCAGCAACCCAAGATCCCGGATCTACAATGAGCAGTTCTTC	CASSNPRSRIYNEQFF
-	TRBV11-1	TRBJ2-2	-	TGTGCCAGCAGCCGGACCCTCGGGGAGCTGTTTTTT	CASSRTLGELFF
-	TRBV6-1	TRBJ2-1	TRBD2	TGTGCCAGCAGTGCGGGCGGGAGTCGCTCCTACAATGAGCAGTTCTTC	CASSAGGSRSYNEQFF
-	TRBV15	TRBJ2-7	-	TGTGCCACCAGCAGAGATGTATTCTCCTACGAGCAGTACTTC	CATSRDVFSYEQYF
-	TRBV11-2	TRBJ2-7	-	TGTGCCAGCAGCTTATCGGTCGACTTCTACGAGCAGTACTTC	CASSLSVDFYEQYF
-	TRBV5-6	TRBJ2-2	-	TGTGCCAGCAGCTTAGGGGCCGCCCACGCGAACACCGGGGAGCTGTTTTTT	CASSLGAAHANTGELFF
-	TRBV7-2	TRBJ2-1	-	TGTGCCAGCAGCCCCTCGTCAGGTTACAATGAGCAGTTCTTC	CASSPSSGYNEQFF
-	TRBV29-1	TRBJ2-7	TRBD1	TGCAGCGTTTTACCCGGGACAGGGACCTACGAGCAGTACTTC	CSVLPGTGTYEQYF
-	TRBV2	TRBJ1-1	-	TGTGCCAGCAGTGAAACAGGCGCCACTGAAGCTTTCTTT	CASSETGATEAFF
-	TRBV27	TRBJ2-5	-	TGTGCCAGCCGAGGGGTTGAGGAGACCCAGTACTTC	CASRGVEETQYF
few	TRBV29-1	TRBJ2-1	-	TGCAGCGTTGAAGATCTAGGCGGGGTCTCCTACAATGAGCAGTTCTTC	CSVEDLGGVSYNEQFF
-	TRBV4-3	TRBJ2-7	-	TGCGCCAGCAGCCAATCTTGGGAGTTGAATTCCTACGAGCAGTACTTC	CASSQSWELNSYEQYF
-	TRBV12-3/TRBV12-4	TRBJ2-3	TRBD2	TGTGCCAGCAACGGACTAGCGGGGAGAAAGATAGATACGCAGTATTTT	CASNGLAGRKIDTQYF
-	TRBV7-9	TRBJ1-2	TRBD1	TGTGCCAGCAGCTACTCTGGACAGGGAGATGGCTACACCTTC	CASSYSGQGDGYTF
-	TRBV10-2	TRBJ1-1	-	TGCGCCAGCAGTGACCCCGCTACAGGGAACACTGAAGCTTTCTTT	CASSDPATGNTEAFF
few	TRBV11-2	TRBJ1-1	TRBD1	TGTGCCAGCAGCAATCGACAGGGGACGGGAGCTTTCTTT	CASSNRQGTGAFF
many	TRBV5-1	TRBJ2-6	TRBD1	TGCGCCAGCAGCTTGGGGACAGGGGGATCCCTCTCTGGGGCCAACGTCCTGACTTTC	CASSLGTGGSLSGANVLTF
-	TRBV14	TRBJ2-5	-	TGTGCCAGCAGCCTGCAGAGGGACCAAGAGACCCAGTACTTC	CASSLQRDQETQYF
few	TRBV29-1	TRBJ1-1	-	TGCAGCGTTGTCGGGCAGTCTTGGGGGTGGACTGAAGCTTTCTTT	CSVVGQSWGWTEAFF
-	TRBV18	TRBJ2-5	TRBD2	TGTGCCAGCTCACTGACTAGCGGGGGAGGAGAGACCCAGTACTTC	CASSLTSGGGETQYF
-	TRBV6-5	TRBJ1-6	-	TGTGCCAGCAGTTACCGCCCCCAGACCAATTCACCCCTCCACTTT	CASSYRPQTNSPLHF
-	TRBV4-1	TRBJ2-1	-	TGCGCCAGCAGCCAAGAGGCCATGACCCCAATGGATGAGCAGTTCTTC	CASSQEAMTPMDEQFF
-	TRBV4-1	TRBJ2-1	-	TGCGCCAGCAGCCAAGTCCCTCCCCCAGGGAGCATCTACAATGAGCAGTTCTTC	CASSQVPPPGSIYNEQFF
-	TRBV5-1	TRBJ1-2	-	TGCGCCAGCAGCACGGCCATGGGAGGAGGCTACACCTTC	CASSTAMGGGYTF
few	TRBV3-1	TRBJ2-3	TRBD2	TGTGCCAGCAGCCAACCCTCGGGACTAGCGGGAGGTGAGGCGCAGTATTTT	CASSQPSGLAGGEAQYF
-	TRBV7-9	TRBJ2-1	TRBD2	TGTGCCAGCAGTCAAAGACTAGCGGGCCTAGGCCTCCACAATGAGCAGTTCTTC	CASSQRLAGLGLHNEQFF
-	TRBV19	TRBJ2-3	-	TGTGCCAGTAGACAGGAACCTTGGGCGCAGTATTTT	CASRQEPWAQYF
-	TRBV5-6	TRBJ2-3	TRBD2	TGTGCCAGCAGCTTGTACACAGCGGGGGGACCAGATACGCAGTATTTT	CASSLYTAGGPDTQYF
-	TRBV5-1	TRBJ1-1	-	TGCGCCAGCAGCTTGAGCGATTTTGGGTGGACTGAAGCTTTCTTT	CASSLSDFGWTEAFF